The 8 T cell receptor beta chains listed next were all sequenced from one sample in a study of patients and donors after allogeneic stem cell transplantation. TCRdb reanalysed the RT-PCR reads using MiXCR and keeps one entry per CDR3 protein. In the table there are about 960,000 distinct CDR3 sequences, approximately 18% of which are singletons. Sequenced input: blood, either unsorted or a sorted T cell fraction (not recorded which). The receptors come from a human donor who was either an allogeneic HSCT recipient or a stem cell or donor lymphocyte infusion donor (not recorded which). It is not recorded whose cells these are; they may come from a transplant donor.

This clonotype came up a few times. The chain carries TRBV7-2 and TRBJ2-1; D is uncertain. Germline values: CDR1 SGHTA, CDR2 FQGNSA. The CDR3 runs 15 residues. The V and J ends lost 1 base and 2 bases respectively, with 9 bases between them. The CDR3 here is CASSLVPEPYNEQFF. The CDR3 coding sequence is TGTGCCAGCAGCTTAGTACCGGAACCCTACAATGAGCAGTTCTTC.

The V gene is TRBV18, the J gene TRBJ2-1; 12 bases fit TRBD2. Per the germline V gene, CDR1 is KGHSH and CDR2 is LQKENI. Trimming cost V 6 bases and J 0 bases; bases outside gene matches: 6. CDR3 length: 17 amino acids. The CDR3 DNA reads TGTGCCAGCTCGCAACTAGCGGGAGGAAGCTCCTACAATGAGCAGTTCTTC. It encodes CASSQLAGGSSYNEQFF.

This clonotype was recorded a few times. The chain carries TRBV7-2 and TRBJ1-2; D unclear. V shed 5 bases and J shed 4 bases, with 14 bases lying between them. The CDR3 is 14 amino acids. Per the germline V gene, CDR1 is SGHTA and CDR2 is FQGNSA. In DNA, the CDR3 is TGTGCCAGCAGCCCCGAACAACGTACCTATGGCTACACCTTC. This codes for CASSPEQRTYGYTF.

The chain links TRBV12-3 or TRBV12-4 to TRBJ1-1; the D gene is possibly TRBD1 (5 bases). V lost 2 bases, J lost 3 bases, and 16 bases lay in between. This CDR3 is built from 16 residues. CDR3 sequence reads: CASSLISQGRDTEAFF. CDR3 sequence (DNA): TGTGCCAGCAGTTTAATATCCCAGGGTCGTGACACTGAAGCTTTCTTT.

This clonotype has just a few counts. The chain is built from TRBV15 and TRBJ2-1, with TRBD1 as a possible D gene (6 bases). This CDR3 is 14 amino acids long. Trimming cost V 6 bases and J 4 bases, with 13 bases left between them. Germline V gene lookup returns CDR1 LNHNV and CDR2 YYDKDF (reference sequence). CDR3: CATSPRGGYNEQFF. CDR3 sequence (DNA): TGTGCCACCAGTCCCCGAGGGGGTTACAATGAGCAGTTCTTC.

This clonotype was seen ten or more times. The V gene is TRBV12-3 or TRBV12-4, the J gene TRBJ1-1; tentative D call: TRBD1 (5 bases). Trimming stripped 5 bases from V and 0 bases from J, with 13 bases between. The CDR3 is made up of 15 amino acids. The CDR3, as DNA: TGTGCCAGCAGTATCAGACAGAGGATGAACACTGAAGCTTTCTTT. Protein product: CASSIRQRMNTEAFF.

The CDR3 DNA sequence: TGCGCCAGCAGCCAAGAACTAGCGGGGACCCGCTACGAGCAGTACTTC. Translating gives CASSQELAGTRYEQYF. This rearrangement joins TRBV4-1 to TRBJ2-7; 10 nucleotides match TRBD2. The ends lost 0 bases at V and 3 bases at J; junction bases unmatched: 5. The CDR3 is made up of 16 amino acids. Germline V gives CDR1 MGHRA, CDR2 YSYEKL.

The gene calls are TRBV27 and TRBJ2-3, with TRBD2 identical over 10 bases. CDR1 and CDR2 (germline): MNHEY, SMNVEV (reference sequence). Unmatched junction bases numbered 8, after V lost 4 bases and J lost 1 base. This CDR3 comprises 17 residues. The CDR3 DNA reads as TGTGCCAGCAGTTCGCCTCTAGCGGGAGTGGGCACAGATACGCAGTATTTT. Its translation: CASSSPLAGVGTDTQYF.